This entry concerns a single TCR beta chain. The data were taken from a study of T cells after yellow fever vaccination. TCRdb independently ran MiXCR on the 5' RACE reads; one entry per CDR3 protein. The sample carries 250,000 to 400,000 distinct CDR3 sequences, around 4.4% recorded once. Source: PBMCs, taken 15 days after the yellow fever booster vaccination. The receptor comes from a man younger than 35 who received the YFV17D yellow fever vaccine.

CDR3 bases: TGTGCCAGCAGCTTAGAAGCAGGGGTTGTCCACGAGCAGTACTTC. Its protein product is CASSLEAGVVHEQYF. The chain couples TRBV7-2 to TRBJ2-7; maybe TRBD1 (6 bases). The CDR3 contains 15 residues. V was cut by 1 base and J by 5 bases, with 15 bases left in between. Germline CDR1 and CDR2: SGHTA and FQGNSA.